Listed below are T cell receptor beta chains from one sample, sequenced in a study of siplizumab effects on memory and regulatory T cells. Using immunoSEQ multiplex PCR, the repertoire was profiled, and TCRdb retains in-frame clones only, with some absent. The sample consists of roughly 60,000 clones, 80% to 95% of them appearing once. The sequenced sample was CD8+ T cells sorted from blood. These TCRs come from a human donor in good health. The CDR3 runs from the conserved cysteine through the conserved F or W. Each record gives: J gene, V gene, clone size, D gene, CDR3 DNA, CDR3 protein. The D gene is left open where the match is weak. Not all rows give a size; the values are once, few, many and, for expanded clones, a class.

>TRBJ1-1|TRBV19|NA|TRBD1
TGTGCCAGTAGTCGAACCTCGACAGGGGGGATGAACACTGAAGCTTTCTTT
CASSRTSTGGMNTEAFF
>TRBJ2-1|TRBV9|NA|TRBD2
TGTGCCAGCAGCGCATGGACTAGCGGGAGTAATGAGCAGTTCTTC
CASSAWTSGSNEQFF
>TRBJ2-7|TRBV6-4|NA|TRBD2
TGTGCCAGCAGTGAGGTTAGCGGGTACGAGCAGTACTTC
CASSEVSGYEQYF
>TRBJ2-7|TRBV5-1|NA|TRBD2
TGCGCCAGCAGCTGGGGGACTAGCGGCTACGAGCAGTACTTC
CASSWGTSGYEQYF
>TRBJ1-4|TRBV6-4|once|NA
TGTGCCAGCAGCCTACGGGGAGAAAAACTGTTTTTT
CASSLRGEKLFF
>TRBJ1-2|TRBV4-1|NA|NA
TGCGCCAGCAGCCAAGTTGGAGGGGATGGCTACACCTTC
CASSQVGGDGYTF
>TRBJ2-2|TRBV5-1|NA|NA
TGCGCCAGCAGCTTTGGAGGGCCCGGGGAGCTGTTTTTT
CASSFGGPGELFF
>TRBJ1-1|TRBV28|NA|NA
TGTGCCAGCGGACAGACAGGAAATGAAGCTTTCTTT
CASGQTGNEAFF
>TRBJ2-7|TRBV18|NA|TRBD2
TGTGCCAGCTCACCAGGGACTAACTACGAGCAGTACTTC
CASSPGTNYEQYF
>TRBJ2-5|TRBV6-6|NA|NA
TGTGCCAGCAGTTACTCAGAGACCCAGTACTTC
CASSYSETQYF
>TRBJ2-1|TRBV19|NA|TRBD2
TGTGCCAGTAGTGCCAGCGGGAGTCTTTACAATGAGCAGTTCTTC
CASSASGSLYNEQFF
>TRBJ1-5|TRBV13|NA|NA
TGTGCCAGCAGCTTAGGCCTAGGCAGCAACAATCAGCCCCAGCATTTT
CASSLGLGSNNQPQHF
>TRBJ2-1|TRBV7-2|NA|TRBD2
TGTGCCAGCAGCTTAGATCTAGCGGGGTGGCACAATGAGCAGTTCTTC
CASSLDLAGWHNEQFF
>TRBJ2-1|TRBV2|NA|NA
TGTGCCAGCAGTGAGGCGTCTGGCAATGAGCAGTTCTTC
CASSEASGNEQFF
>TRBJ2-7|TRBV7-9|NA|NA
TGTGCCAGCAGCTTAGGTGAGGGAGGCGGGCTCTCCTACGAGCAGTACTTC
CASSLGEGGGLSYEQYF
>TRBJ2-7|TRBV30|NA|NA
TGTGCCTGGAGGATATTGGGGGGCGGATCCTACGAGCAGTACTTC
CAWRILGGGSYEQYF
>TRBJ2-7|TRBV13|NA|NA
TGTGCCAGCAGCTTAGCCGGGACGCCCTCCTACGAGCAGTACTTC
CASSLAGTPSYEQYF
>TRBJ2-7|TRBV19|NA|NA
TGTGCCAGTAGTTTTGGCGGGACCGCATACGAGCAGTACTTC
CASSFGGTAYEQYF
>TRBJ2-3|TRBV5-4|NA|TRBD1
TGTGCCAGCAGCTCCGGGACAGGAGCAGATACGCAGTATTTT
CASSSGTGADTQYF
>TRBJ2-1|TRBV7-9|NA|NA
TGTGCCAGCAGCTTTGAACTAGAGGATGAGCAGTTCTTC
CASSFELEDEQFF
>TRBJ2-3|TRBV6-1|NA|TRBD2
TGTGCCAGCAGTGGACTGCTAGCGGGGGCCACAGATACGCAGTATTTT
CASSGLLAGATDTQYF
>TRBJ2-1|TRBV9|NA|TRBD2
TGTGCCAGCAGCCGTCTTAGCGGGAGCGACAATGAGCAGTTCTTC
CASSRLSGSDNEQFF